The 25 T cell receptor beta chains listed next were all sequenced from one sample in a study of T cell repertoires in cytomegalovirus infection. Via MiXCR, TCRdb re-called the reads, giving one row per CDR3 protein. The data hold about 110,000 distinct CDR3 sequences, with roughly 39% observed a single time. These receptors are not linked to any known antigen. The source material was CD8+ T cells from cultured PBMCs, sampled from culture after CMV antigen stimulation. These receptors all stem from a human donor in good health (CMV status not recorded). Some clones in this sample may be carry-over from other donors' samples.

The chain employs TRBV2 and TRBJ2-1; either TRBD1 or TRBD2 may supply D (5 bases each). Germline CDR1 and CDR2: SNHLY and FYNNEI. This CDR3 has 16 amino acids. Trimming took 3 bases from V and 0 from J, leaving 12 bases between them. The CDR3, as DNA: TGTGCCAGCAGTGACCAGGGAGCGCCCTCCTACAATGAGCAGTTCTTC. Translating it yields CASSDQGAPSYNEQFF.

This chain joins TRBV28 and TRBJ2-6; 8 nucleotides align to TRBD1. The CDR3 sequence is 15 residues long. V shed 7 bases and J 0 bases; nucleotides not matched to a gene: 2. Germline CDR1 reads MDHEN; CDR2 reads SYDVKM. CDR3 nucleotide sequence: TGTGCCAGCACCGACAGGGGCTCTGGGGCCAACGTCCTGACTTTC. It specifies CASTDRGSGANVLTF.

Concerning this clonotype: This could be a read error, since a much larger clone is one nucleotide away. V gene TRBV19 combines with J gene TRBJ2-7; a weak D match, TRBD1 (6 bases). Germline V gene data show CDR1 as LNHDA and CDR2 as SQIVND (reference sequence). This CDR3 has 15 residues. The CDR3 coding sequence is TGTGCCAGTAGTTTAGGACAGACAATTCCCTACGGGCAGTACTTC. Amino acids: CASSLGQTIPYGQYF.

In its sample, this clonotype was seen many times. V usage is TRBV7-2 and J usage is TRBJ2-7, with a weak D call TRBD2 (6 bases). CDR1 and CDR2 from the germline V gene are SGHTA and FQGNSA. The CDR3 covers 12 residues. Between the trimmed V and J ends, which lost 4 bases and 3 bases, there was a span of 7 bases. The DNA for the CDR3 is TGTGCCAGCAGCTGGGGGGACTACGAGCAGTACTTC. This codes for CASSWGDYEQYF.

The CDR3 reads CASSHPIGGEAEAFF. CDR3 nucleotides: TGCGCCAGCAGCCACCCCATTGGGGGAGAGGCTGAAGCTTTCTTT. The chain joins TRBV4-1 to TRBJ1-1, with D possibly being TRBD1 (5 bases). The CDR3 runs 15 residues. V was shortened by 3 bases and J by 6 bases, with 17 bases between the two germline ends. The germline gives CDR1 MGHRA, CDR2 YSYEKL.

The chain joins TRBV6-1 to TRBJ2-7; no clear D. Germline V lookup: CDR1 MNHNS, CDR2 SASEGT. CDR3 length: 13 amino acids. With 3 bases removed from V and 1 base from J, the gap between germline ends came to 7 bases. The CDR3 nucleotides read TGTGCCAGCAGTGACAGGTCATCCTACGAGCAGTACTTC. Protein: CASSDRSSYEQYF.

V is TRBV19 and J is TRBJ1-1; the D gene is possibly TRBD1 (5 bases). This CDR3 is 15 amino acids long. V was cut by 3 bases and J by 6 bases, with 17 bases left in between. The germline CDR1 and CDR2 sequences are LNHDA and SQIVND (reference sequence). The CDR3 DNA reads TGTGCCAGTAGTATGGTCAGGACACTTGGTCCTGAAGCTTTCTTT. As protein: CASSMVRTLGPEAFF. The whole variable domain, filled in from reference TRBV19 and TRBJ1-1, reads DGGITQSPKYLFRKEGQNVTLSCEQNLNHDAMYWYRQDPGQGLRLIYYSQIVNDFQKGDIAEGYSVSREKKESFPLTVTSAQKNPTAFYLCASSMVRTLGPEAFFGQGTRLTVV.

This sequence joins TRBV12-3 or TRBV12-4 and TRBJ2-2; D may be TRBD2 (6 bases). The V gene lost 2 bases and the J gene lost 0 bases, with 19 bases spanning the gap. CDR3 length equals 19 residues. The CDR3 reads CASSLPPPIAGPNTGELFF. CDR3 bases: TGTGCCAGCAGTTTACCTCCTCCCATTGCGGGACCGAACACCGGGGAGCTGTTTTTT.

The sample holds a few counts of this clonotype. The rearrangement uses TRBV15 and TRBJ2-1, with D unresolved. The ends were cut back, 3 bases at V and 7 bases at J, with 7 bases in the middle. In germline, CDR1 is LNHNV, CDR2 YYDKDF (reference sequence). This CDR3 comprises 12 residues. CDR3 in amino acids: CATSSLKNEQFF. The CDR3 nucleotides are TGTGCCACCAGCAGTCTCAAAAATGAGCAGTTCTTC.

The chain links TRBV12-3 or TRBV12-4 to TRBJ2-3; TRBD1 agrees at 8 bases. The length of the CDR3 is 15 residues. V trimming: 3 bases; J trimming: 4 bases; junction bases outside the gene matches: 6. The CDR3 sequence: CASSLGRGPADTQYF. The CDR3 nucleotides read TGTGCCAGCAGTTTGGGCAGGGGGCCGGCAGATACGCAGTATTTT.

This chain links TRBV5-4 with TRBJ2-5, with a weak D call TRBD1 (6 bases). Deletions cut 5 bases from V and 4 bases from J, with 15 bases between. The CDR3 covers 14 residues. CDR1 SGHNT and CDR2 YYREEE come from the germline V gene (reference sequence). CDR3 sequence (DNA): TGTGCCAGCAGTCTCTCCGGGACAACAGAGACCCAGTACTTC. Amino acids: CASSLSGTTETQYF.

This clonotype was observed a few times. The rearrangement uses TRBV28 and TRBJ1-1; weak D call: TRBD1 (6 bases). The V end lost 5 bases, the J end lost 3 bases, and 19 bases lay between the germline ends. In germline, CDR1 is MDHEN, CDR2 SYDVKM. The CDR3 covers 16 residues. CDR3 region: CASSTWTDGYDTEAFF. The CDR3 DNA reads TGTGCCAGCAGTACGTGGACAGATGGGTATGACACTGAAGCTTTCTTT.

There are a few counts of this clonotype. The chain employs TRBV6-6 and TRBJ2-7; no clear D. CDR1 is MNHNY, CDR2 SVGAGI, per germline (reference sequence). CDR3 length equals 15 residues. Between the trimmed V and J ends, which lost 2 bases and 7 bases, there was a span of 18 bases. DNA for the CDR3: TGTGCCAGCAGTTACCCTGGCCCCCACACGGTGGAGCAGTACTTC. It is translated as CASSYPGPHTVEQYF.

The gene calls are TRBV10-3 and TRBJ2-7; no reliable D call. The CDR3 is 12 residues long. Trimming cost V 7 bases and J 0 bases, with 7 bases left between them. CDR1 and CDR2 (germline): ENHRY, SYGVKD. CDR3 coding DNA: TGTGCCATCATGGGCAGCTCCTACGAGCAGTACTTC. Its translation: CAIMGSSYEQYF.

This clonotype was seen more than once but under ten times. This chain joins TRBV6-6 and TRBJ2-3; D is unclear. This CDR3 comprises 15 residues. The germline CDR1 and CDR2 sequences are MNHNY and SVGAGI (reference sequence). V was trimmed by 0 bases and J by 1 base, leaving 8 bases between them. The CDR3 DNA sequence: TGTGCCAGCAGTTACTCCGTCGCGGGCACAGATACGCAGTATTTT. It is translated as CASSYSVAGTDTQYF.

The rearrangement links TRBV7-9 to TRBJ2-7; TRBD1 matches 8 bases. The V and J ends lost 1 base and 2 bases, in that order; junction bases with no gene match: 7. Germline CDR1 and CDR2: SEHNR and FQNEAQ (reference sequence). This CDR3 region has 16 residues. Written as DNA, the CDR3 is TGTGCCAGCAGCTTAGTACAGGGGGTCTTAACCTACGAGCAGTACTTC. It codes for CASSLVQGVLTYEQYF.

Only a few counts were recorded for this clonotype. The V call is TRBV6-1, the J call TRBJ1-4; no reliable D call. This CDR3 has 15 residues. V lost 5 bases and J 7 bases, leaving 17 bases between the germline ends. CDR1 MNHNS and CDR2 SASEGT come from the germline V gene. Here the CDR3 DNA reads TGTGCCAGCAGTAAAACGGCCTCGACGGGTGAAAAACTGTTTTTT. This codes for CASSKTASTGEKLFF.

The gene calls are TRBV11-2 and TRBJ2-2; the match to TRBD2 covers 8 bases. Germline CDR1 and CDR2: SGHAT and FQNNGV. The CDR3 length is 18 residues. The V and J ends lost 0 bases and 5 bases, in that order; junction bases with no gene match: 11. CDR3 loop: CASSLDLVGGGKTGELFF. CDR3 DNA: TGTGCCAGCAGCTTAGATCTCGTAGGCGGGGGGAAAACCGGGGAGCTGTTTTTT.

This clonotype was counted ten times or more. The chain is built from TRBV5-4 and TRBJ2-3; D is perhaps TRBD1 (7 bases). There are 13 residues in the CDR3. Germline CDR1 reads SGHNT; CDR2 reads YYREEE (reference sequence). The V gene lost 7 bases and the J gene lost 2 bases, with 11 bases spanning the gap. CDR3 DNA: TGTGCCAGCGGGGGGACAGCCACAGATACGCAGTATTTT. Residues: CASGGTATDTQYF.

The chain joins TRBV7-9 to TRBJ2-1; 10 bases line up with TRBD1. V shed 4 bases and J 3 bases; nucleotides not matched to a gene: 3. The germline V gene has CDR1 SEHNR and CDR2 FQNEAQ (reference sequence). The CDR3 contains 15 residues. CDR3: CASSSRDRGYNEQFF. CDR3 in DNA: TGTGCCAGCAGCTCCCGGGACAGGGGCTACAATGAGCAGTTCTTC.

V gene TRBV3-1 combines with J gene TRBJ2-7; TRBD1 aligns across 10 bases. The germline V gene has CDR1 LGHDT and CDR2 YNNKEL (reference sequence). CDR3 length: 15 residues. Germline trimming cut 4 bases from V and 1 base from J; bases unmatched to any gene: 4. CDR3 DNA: TGTGCCAGCAGCCTCCCGGGACAGGGGTCCTACGAGCAGTACTTC. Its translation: CASSLPGQGSYEQYF.

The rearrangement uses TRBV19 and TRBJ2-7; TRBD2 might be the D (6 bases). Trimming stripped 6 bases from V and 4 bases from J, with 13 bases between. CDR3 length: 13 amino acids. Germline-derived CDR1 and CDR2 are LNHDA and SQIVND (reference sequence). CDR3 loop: CASSPGREYEQYF. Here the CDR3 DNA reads TGTGCCAGTAGCCCGGGGCGGGAATACGAGCAGTACTTC.

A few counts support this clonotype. The CDR3 is CSVPDGTFFRGTQYF. The CDR3 nucleotides read TGCAGCGTTCCGGATGGGACGTTTTTCAGAGGGACCCAGTACTTC. The J gene is TRBJ2-5, the V gene TRBV29-1; D assignment may be TRBD1 or TRBD2 (5 bases each). Between the trimmed V and J ends, which lost 5 bases and 7 bases, there was a span of 23 bases. The CDR3 length is 15 residues. From germline, CDR1 is SQVTM and CDR2 ANQGSEA.

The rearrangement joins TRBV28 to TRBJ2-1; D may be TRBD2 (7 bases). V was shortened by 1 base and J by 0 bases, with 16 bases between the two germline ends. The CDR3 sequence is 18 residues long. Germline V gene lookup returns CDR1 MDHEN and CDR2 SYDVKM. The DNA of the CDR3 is TGTGCCAGCAGTTTATTAACGGAGGGGGGGAGCTCCTACAATGAGCAGTTCTTC. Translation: CASSLLTEGGSSYNEQFF. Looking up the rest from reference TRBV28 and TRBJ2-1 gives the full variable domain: DVKVTQSSRYLVKRTGEKVFLECVQDMDHENMFWYRQDPGLGLRLIYFSYDVKMKEKGDIPEGYSVSREKKERFSLILESASTNQTSMYLCASSLLTEGGSSYNEQFFGPGTRLTVL.

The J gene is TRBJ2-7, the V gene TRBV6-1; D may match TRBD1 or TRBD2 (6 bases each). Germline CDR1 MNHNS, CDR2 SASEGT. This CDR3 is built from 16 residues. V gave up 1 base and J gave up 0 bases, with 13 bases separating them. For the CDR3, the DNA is TGTGCCAGCAGTGAAGAGGCGGGACAAATCTCCTACGAGCAGTACTTC. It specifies CASSEEAGQISYEQYF.